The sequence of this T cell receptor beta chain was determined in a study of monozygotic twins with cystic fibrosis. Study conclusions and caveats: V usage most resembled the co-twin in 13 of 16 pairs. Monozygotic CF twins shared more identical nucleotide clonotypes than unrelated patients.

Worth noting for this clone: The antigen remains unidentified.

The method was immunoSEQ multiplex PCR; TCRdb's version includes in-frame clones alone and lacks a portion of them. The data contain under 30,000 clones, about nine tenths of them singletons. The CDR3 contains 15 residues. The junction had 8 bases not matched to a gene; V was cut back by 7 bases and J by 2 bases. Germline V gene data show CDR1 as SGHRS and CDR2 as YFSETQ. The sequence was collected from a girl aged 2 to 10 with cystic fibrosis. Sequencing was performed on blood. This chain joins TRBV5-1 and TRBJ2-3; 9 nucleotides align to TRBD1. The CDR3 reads CASCDGTGNTDTQYF. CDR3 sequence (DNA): TGCGCCAGCTGTGATGGGACAGGGAACACAGATACGCAGTATTTT. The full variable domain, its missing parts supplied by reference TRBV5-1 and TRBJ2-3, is KAGVTQTPRYLIKTRGQQVTLSCSPISGHRSVSWYQQTPGQGLQFLFEYFSETQRNKGNFPGRFSGRQFSNSRSEMNVSTLELGDSALYLCASCDGTGNTDTQYFGPGTRLTVL.